The present T cell receptor beta chain was sequenced within a study of blood T cells in healthy people across ages (dated by TCRdb to the mid-2010s). Looking at the study overall: In model experiments, roughly one uniquely barcoded TCR beta cDNA molecule per two T cells was captured by template switching. The donors were divided into four age groups: young (average about 16 years), middle-aged (roughly 40), aged (approximately 62) and long-lived (82). To avoid experimental bias, donors of different ages were spread randomly across the sequencing lanes. Two additional independent replicas of 1 million unique cDNA reads from the same blood draw were analyzed for two donors (one aged 18 to 30 and one aged 80 or older). Using deep sequencing normalized with unique cDNA molecular identifiers, the study measured how TCR beta repertoire diversity changes with age.

On this clonotype: The target of this receptor is not known. The sample holds no much larger clone one base away, and base qualities are not on file.

Beyond this particular receptor, the publication reports: Estimates of total diversity based on one million sequenced T cells were considered lower bounds and underestimates. Compared with the aged group, more naive CD4+ T cells, fewer expanded clones and increased TCR diversity were shown by the long-lived group, suggesting age selection. Because donor CMV infection status was unknown, age-related changes in expanded clonotypes were potentially confounded. Conclusive comparison of naive and antigen-experienced compartments was prevented by the profiling of bulk unsorted PBMCs. The percentage of naive T cells measured by flow cytometry correlated strongly with observed TCR beta diversity. Observed TCR beta diversity per million T cells fell roughly linearly with age, and a significant reduction was already apparent by age around 44.

Here V drops 6 bases and J drops 4 bases, and the junction holds 8 bases not matched to any gene. The CDR3 contains 15 residues, cysteine and phenylalanine counted. The sequence is cut down to CDR3 DNA, 45 bases in frame from base 1. Taken from the germline V gene, the CDR1 and CDR2 loops are SGHTA and FQGNSA. Donors were a few dozen systemically healthy Caucasian individuals from Russia aged 6 to 90 years. Ten milliliters of peripheral blood were drawn from each donor into EDTA-treated Vacutainer tubes. Ficoll-Paque density-gradient centrifugation was used to isolate PBMCs, with at least 7 million per sample. Total RNA, at least 5 micrograms per sample, was extracted from PBMCs with Trizol reagent. For every donor, an aliquot of PBMCs went through flow cytometry to measure the percentages of naive CD45RAhigh/CD27high T cells. The protocol used for the library was 5' RACE. The second PCR ran for roughly 7 to 11 cycles and used a J-beta primer mix along with a sample-barcoded 5' primer. A unique molecular identifier was introduced onto each TCR beta cDNA molecule by a template-switch 5' adaptor carrying 12 random nucleotides. Each sample yielded at least 2.5 million CDR3-containing paired-end reads. The Mint cDNA synthesis kit, primed by a TRBC-specific oligonucleotide, was used to synthesize first-strand cDNA from all RNA. After uracil-DNA glycosylase treatment, a first 18-cycle PCR used universal primers M1SS and BC2_uni_R on all cDNA. Per the original workflow: For normalization, 1 million high-quality reads, each with a distinct molecular identifier, were randomly selected from each sample. Instead of being binned into consensus sequences, reads that shared molecular identifiers were thrown out. MiTCR, run with a Q25 quality threshold and the strictest error-elimination algorithm, handled CDR3 identification, clonotype clustering and error correction. A nonparametric unseen species model using Euler transformation provided a lower-bound estimate of total TCR beta diversity. Using fastp trimming at Q25 and MiXCR clonotype assembly, TCRdb reanalyzed the public sequencing data and kept in-frame beta chains. All rows with the same CDR3 protein become a single entry with the most common DNA and genes. TCRdb, not the original authors, processed these V and J calls. The sample profile shows roughly 1.9 million distinct CDR3 sequences; about two fifths of them were found once. The ten largest clones take up 20% to 25% of the sample.

The clonotype originates from a human donor in good health. The sequenced sample consisted of blood. The V and J segments used are TRBV7-2 and TRBJ1-2, and TRBD1 matches 10 of the central bases. CDR3 loop: CASSRQGATSYGYTF. The DNA sequence follows: TGTGCCAGCAGTCGACAGGGGGCTACTTCCTATGGCTACACCTTC.